This T cell receptor beta chain was identified during a study of blood T cell repertoires in COVID-19. This clone occurred once. The repertoire was sequenced with immunoSEQ multiplex PCR; TCRdb's copy has only in-frame clones and lacks some. This sample has approximately 330,000 clones, with roughly 90% found just once. Germline loops: CDR1 SGHAT, CDR2 FQNNGV. The CDR3 runs 17 residues. V was shortened by 1 base and J by 1 base, with 11 bases between the two germline ends. The sequencing input was PBMCs or T cells enriched from blood (not recorded which). This clonotype was sampled from a woman in her thirties who had recovered from COVID-19. This chain connects TRBV11-2 to TRBJ1-6; a possible D gene is TRBD1 (5 bases). The CDR3 reads CASSLAGLRSYNSPLHF. The CDR3 nucleotides read TGTGCCAGCAGCTTAGCAGGGTTGAGGTCCTATAATTCACCCCTCCACTTT.